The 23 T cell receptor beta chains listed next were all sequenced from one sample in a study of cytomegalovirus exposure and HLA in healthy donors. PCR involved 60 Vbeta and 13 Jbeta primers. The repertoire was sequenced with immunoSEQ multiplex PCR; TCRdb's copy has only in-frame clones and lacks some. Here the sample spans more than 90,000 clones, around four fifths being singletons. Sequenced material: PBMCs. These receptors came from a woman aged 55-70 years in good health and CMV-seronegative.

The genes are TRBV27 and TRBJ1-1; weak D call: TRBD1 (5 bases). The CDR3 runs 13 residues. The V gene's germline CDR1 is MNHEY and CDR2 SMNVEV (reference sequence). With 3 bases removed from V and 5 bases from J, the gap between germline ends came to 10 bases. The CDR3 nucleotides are TGTGCCAGCAGTTTCAAGGGGCGGACTGAAGCTTTCTTT. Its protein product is CASSFKGRTEAFF.

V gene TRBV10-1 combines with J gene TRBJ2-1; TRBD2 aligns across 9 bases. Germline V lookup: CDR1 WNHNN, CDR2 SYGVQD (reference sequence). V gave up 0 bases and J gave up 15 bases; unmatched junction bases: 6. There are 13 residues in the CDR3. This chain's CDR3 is CASSESASGMRFF. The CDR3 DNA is TGCGCCAGCAGTGAGTCAGCTAGCGGGATGAGGTTCTTC.

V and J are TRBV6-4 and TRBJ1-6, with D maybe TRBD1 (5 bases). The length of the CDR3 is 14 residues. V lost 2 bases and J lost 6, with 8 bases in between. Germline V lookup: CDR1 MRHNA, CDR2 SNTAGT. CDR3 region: CASSDRGGNSPLHF. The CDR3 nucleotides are TGTGCCAGCAGTGACAGGGGAGGTAATTCACCCCTCCACTTT.

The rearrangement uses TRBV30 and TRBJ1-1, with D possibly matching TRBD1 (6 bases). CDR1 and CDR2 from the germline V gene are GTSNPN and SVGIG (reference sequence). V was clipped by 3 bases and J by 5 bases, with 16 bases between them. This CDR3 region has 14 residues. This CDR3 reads CAWSATGRGTEAFF. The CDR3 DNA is TGTGCCTGGAGCGCGACAGGCCGTGGGACTGAAGCTTTCTTT. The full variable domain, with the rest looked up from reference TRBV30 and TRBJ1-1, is SQTIHQWPATLVQPVGSPLSLECTVEGTSNPNLYWYRQAAGRGLQLLFYSVGIGQISSEVPQNLSASRPQDRQFILSSKKLLLSDSGFYLCAWSATGRGTEAFFGQGTRLTVV.

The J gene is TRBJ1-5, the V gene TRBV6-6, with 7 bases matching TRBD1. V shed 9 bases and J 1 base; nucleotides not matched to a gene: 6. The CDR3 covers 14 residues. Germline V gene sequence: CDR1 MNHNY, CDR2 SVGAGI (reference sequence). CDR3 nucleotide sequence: TGTGCCAGTACAGGGGCCAACAGCAATCAGCCCCAGCATTTT. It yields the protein CASTGANSNQPQHF.

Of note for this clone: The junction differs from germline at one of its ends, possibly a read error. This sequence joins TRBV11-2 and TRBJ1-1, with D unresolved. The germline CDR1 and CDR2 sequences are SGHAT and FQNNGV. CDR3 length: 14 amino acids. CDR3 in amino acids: CASILGGRRTEAFF. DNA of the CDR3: TGTGCCAGCATCTTAGGAGGGAGACGGACTGAAGCTTTCTTT.

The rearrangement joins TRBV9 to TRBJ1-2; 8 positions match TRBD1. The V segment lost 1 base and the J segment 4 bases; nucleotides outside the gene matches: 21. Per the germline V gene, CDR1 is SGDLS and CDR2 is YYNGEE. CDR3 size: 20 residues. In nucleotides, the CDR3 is TGTGCCAGCAGCGTAAACGTCCAAGGACAGGGCAAGGGTTTAGGCTATGGCTACACCTTC. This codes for CASSVNVQGQGKGLGYGYTF.

The CDR3 sequence: CSAVGGTEAFF. CDR3 coding DNA: TGCAGTGCTGTGGGGGGGACTGAAGCTTTCTTT. The genes are TRBV20-1 and TRBJ1-1, with D possibly TRBD1 on 5 matching bases. Germline V CDR1 and CDR2: DFQATT, SNEGSKA (reference sequence). This CDR3 comprises 11 residues. V lost 5 bases to trimming and J lost 5 bases, with 9 bases between them.

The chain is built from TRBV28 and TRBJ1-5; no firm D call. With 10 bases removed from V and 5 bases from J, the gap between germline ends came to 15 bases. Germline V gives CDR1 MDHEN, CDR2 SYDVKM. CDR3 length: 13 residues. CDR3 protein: CATAPGLDQPQHF. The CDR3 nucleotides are TGTGCCACAGCCCCGGGGTTGGATCAGCCCCAGCATTTT.

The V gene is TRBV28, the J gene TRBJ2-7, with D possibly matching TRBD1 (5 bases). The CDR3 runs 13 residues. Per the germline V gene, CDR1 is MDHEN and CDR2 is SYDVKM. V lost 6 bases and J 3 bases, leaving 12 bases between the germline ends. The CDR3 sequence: CASRGPVLYEQYF. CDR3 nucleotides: TGTGCCAGCAGGGGGCCCGTCCTCTACGAGCAGTACTTC.

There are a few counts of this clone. The CDR3 DNA reads as TGCGCCAGCAGCTTGATGGCGCCGGGGGAGACCCAGTACTTC. Translating it yields CASSLMAPGETQYF. The chain employs TRBV5-1 and TRBJ2-5, with D maybe TRBD2 (5 bases). The CDR3 sequence is 14 residues long. Germline V gene data show CDR1 as SGHRS and CDR2 as YFSETQ. Trimming left V 1 base short and J 5 bases short, with 12 bases between.

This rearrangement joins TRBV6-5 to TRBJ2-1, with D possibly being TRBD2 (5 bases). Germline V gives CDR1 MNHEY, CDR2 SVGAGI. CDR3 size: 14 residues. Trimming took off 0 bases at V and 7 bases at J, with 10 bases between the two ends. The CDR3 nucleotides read TGTGCCAGCAGTTACTCGATAGCGAGGAATGAGCAGTTCTTC. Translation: CASSYSIARNEQFF.

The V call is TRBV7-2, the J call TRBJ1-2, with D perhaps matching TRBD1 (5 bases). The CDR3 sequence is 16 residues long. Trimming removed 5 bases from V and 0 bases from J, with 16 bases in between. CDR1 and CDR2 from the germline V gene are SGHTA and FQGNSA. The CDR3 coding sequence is TGTGCCAGCAGCCCTCAGGGCAGGGCCCCTAACTATGGCTACACCTTC. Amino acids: CASSPQGRAPNYGYTF.

The CDR3 DNA follows: TGCAGCGTTGAAGATCGCGACAGGGGTCTCCCTTCGGGTGGCTACACCTTC. Its protein product is CSVEDRDRGLPSGGYTF. The V gene is TRBV29-1, the J gene TRBJ1-2; 8 bases fit TRBD1. The CDR3 has 17 residues. V gave up 0 bases and J gave up 7 bases; unmatched junction bases: 16. Germline V lookup: CDR1 SQVTM, CDR2 ANQGSEA.

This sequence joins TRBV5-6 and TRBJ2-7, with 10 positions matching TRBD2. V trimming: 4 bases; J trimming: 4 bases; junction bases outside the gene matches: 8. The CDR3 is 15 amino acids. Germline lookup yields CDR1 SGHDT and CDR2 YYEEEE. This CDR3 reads CASSGGSSGSYEQYF. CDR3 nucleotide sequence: TGTGCCAGCAGCGGGGGTTCTAGCGGGAGTTACGAGCAGTACTTC.

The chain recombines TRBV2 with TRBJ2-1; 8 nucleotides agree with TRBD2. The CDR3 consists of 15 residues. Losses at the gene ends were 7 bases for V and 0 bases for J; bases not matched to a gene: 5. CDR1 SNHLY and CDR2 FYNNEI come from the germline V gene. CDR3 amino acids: CASIRGGSSYNEQFF. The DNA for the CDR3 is TGTGCCAGCATCCGGGGGGGTAGCTCCTACAATGAGCAGTTCTTC.

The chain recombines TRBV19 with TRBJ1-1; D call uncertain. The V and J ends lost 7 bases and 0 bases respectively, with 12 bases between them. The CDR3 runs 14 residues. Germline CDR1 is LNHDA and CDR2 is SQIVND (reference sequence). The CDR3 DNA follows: TGTGCCAGTATTTCGGGATTTATGAACACTGAAGCTTTCTTT. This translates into CASISGFMNTEAFF.

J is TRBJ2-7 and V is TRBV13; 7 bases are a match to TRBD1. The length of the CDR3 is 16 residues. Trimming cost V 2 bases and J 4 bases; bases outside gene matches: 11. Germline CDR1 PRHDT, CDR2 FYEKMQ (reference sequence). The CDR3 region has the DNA TGTGCCAGCAGCTTAAAGGGGGCGCTTATAGAATACGAGCAGTACTTC. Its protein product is CASSLKGALIEYEQYF.

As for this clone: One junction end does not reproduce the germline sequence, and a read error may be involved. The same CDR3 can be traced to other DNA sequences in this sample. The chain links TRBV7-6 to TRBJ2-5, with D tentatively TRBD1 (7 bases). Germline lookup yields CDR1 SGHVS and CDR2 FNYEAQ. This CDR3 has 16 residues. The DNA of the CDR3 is TGCGCCAGCAGCTTAGAAGCCCAGGGGGGTGCGGAGACCCAGTACTTC. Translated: CASSLEAQGGAETQYF.

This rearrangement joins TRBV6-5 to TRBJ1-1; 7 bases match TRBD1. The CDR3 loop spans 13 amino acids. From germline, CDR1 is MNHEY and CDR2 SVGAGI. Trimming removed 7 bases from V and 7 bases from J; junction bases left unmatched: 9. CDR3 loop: CASTATGTNEAFF. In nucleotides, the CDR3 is TGTGCCAGCACCGCGACAGGGACAAATGAAGCTTTCTTT.

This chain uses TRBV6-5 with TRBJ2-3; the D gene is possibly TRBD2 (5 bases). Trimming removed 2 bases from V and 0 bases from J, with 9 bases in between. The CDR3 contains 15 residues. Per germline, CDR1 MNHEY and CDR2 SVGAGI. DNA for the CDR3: TGTGCCAGCAGTTACGACCGGGGAAGCACAGATACGCAGTATTTT. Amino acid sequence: CASSYDRGSTDTQYF.

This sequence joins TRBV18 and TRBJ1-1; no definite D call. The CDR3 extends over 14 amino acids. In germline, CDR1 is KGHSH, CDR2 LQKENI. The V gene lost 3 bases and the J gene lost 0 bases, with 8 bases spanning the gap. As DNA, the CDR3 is TGTGCCAGCTCACCCCCAGGAATGAACACTGAAGCTTTCTTT. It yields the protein CASSPPGMNTEAFF.

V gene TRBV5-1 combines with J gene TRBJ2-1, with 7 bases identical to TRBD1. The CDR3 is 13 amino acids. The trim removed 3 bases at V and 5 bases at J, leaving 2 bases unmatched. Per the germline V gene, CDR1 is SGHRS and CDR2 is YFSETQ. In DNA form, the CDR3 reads TGCGCCAGCAGCTGGGACAGCAACAATGAGCAGTTCTTC. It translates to CASSWDSNNEQFF. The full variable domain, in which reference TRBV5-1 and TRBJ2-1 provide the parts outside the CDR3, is KAGVTQTPRYLIKTRGQQVTLSCSPISGHRSVSWYQQTPGQGLQFLFEYFSETQRNKGNFPGRFSGRQFSNSRSEMNVSTLELGDSALYLCASSWDSNNEQFFGPGTRLTVL.